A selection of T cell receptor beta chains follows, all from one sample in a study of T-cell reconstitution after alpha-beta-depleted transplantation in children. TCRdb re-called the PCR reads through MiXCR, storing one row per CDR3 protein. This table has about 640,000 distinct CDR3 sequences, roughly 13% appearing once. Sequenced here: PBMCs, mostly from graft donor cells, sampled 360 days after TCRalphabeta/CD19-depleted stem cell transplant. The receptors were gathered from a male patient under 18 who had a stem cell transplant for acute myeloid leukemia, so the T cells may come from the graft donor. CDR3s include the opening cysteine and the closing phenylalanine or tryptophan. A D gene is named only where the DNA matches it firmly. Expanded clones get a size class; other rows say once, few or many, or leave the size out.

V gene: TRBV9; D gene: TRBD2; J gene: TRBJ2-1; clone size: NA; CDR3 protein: CASSGRGLAVYNEQFF; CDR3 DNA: TGTGCCAGCAGCGGACGAGGGCTAGCGGTTTACAATGAGCAGTTCTTC
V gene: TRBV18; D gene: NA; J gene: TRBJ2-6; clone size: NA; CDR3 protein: CASSPGTFSGANVLTF; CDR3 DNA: TGTGCCAGCTCACCAGGGACGTTCTCTGGGGCCAACGTCCTGACTTTC
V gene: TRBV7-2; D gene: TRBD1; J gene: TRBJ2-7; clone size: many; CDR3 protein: CASSFIGTAYEQYF; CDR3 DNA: TGTGCCAGCAGCTTTATAGGGACAGCCTACGAGCAGTACTTC
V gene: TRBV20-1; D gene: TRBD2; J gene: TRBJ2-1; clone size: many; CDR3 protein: CSARAPLAGIYNEQFF; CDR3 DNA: TGCAGTGCTAGGGCCCCACTAGCGGGAATCTACAATGAGCAGTTCTTC
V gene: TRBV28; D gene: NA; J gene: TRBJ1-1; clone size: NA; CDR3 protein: CASSLRAVKLEAFF; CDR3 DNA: TGTGCCAGCAGTTTGAGGGCAGTGAAGCTAGAAGCTTTCTTT
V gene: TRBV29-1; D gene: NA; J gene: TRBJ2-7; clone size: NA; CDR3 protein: CSVAGLHTYEQYF; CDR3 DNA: TGCAGCGTTGCTGGACTGCATACCTACGAGCAGTACTTC
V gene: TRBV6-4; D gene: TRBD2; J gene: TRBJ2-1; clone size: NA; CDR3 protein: CASSDSGLNSYNEQFF; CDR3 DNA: TGTGCCAGCAGTGACTCGGGACTAAACTCCTACAATGAGCAGTTCTTC
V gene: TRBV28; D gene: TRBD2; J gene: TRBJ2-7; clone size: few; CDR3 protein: CASSQWRLAGGDEQYF; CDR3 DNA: TGTGCCAGCAGTCAATGGAGACTAGCGGGAGGGGACGAGCAGTACTTC
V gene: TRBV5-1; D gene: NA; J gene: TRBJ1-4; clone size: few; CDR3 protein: CASSLAMGLTEKLFF; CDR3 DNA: TGCGCCAGCAGCTTGGCCATGGGGCTGACTGAAAAACTGTTTTTT
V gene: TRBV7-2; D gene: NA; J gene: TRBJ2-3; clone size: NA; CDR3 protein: CASSFGASLRFATQYF; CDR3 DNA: TGTGCCAGCAGCTTTGGTGCTAGTCTAAGGTTTGCGACGCAGTATTTT
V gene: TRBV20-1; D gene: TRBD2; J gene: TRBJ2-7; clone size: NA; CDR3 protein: CSARPYLSRDYTTYEQYF; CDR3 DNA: TGCAGTGCTAGACCCTACCTTAGCCGGGACTACACTACCTACGAGCAGTACTTC
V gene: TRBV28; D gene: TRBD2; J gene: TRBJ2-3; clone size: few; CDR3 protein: CASSFLAGHTDTQYF; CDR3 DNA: TGTGCCAGCAGTTTCCTAGCGGGACACACAGATACGCAGTATTTT
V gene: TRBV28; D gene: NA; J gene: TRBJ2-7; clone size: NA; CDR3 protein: CASSLSGLRKRNYEQYF; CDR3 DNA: TGTGCCAGCAGTTTATCCGGTCTTCGCAAGCGGAACTACGAGCAGTACTTC
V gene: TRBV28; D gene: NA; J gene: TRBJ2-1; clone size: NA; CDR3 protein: CASSQRPSGNEQFF; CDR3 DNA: TGTGCCAGCAGTCAGCGGCCAAGCGGAAATGAGCAGTTCTTC
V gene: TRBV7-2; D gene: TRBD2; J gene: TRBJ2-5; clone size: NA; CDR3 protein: CASSIEVGLAGQETQYF; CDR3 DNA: TGTGCCAGCAGCATTGAAGTGGGACTAGCGGGACAAGAGACCCAGTACTTC
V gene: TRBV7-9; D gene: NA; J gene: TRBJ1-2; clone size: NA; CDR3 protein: CASSLVGRRGLNYGYTF; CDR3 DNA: TGTGCCAGCAGCTTAGTGGGGCGCAGGGGTCTCAACTATGGCTACACCTTC
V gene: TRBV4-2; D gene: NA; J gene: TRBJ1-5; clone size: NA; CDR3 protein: CASSQEWGYYSNQPQHF; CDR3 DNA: TGTGCCAGCAGCCAAGAATGGGGCTATTATAGCAATCAGCCCCAGCATTTT
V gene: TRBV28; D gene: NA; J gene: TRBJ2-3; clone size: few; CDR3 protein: CASSFSSDTGLKKVTDTQYF; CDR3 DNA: TGTGCCAGCAGTTTTTCCTCAGATACAGGACTTAAAAAGGTTACAGATACGCAGTATTTT
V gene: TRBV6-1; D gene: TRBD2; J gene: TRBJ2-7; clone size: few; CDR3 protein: CASGGLAVSYEQYF; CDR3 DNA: TGTGCCAGCGGGGGACTAGCGGTTTCCTACGAGCAGTACTTC
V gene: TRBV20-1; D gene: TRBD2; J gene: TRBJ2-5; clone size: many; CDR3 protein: CSVQLAGEETQYF; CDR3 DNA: TGCAGTGTCCAACTAGCGGGGGAAGAGACCCAGTACTTC
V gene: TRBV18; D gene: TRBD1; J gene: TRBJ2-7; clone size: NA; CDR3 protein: CASSPTGTGRIYEQYF; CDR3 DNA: TGTGCCAGCTCACCCACGGGGACAGGACGGATATACGAGCAGTACTTC
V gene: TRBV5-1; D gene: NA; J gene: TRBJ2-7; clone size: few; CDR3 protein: CASSLEGIREQYF; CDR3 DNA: TGCGCCAGCAGCTTGGAGGGGATTCGGGAGCAGTACTTC
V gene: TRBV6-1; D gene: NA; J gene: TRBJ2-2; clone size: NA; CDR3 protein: CASRLWTYAGELFF; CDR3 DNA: TGTGCCAGCAGGCTCTGGACGTACGCCGGGGAGCTGTTTTTT
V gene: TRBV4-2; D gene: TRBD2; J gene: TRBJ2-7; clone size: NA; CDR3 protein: CDSSQLLAGASYEQYF; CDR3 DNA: TGTGACAGCAGCCAACTCCTAGCGGGAGCCTCCTACGAGCAGTACTTC
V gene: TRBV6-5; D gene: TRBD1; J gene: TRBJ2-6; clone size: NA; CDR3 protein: CASSYSVRGTSGANVLTF; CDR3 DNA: TGTGCCAGCAGTTACTCTGTCAGGGGGACCTCTGGGGCCAACGTCCTGACTTTC
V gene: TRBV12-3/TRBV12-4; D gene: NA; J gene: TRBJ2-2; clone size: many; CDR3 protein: CASSLSGSMNTGELFF; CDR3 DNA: TGTGCCAGCAGTTTATCTGGCTCGATGAACACCGGGGAGCTGTTTTTT
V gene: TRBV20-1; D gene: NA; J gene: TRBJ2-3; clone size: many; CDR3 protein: CSAPRGGTDTQYF; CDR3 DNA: TGCAGTGCCCCTCGAGGAGGTACAGATACGCAGTATTTT
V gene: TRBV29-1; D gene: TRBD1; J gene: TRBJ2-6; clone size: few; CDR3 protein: CSVQTGGSSGANVLTF; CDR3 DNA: TGCAGCGTTCAGACAGGGGGGAGCTCTGGGGCCAACGTCCTGACTTTC
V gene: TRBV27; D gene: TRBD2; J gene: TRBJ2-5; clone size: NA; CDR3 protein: CASSPDEYSGSEYLETQYF; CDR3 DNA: TGTGCCAGCAGTCCTGACGAATATAGCGGGAGTGAATATCTAGAGACCCAGTACTTC
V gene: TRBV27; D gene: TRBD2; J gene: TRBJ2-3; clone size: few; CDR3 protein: CASSPGLAGGSTDTQYF; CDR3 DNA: TGTGCCAGCAGCCCCGGACTAGCGGGAGGGAGCACAGATACGCAGTATTTT
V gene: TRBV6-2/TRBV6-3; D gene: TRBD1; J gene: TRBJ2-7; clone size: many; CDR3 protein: CASSSIGTGAFYEQYF; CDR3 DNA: TGTGCCAGCAGTTCGATCGGGACAGGGGCGTTCTACGAGCAGTACTTC
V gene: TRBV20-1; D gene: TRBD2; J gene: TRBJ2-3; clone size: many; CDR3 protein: CSARLAGGTDTQYF; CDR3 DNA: TGCAGTGCTAGACTAGCGGGCGGCACAGATACGCAGTATTTT
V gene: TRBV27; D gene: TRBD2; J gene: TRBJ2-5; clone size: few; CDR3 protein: CASSTLAGGETQYF; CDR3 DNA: TGTGCCAGCAGTACTCTTGCGGGAGGGGAGACCCAGTACTTC
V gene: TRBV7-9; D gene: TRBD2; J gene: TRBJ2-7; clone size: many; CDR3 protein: CASSLANRGLALYEQYF; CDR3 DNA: TGTGCCAGCAGCTTAGCGAATCGGGGACTAGCGTTATACGAGCAGTACTTC
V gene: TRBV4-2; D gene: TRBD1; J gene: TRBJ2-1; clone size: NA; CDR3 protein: CASSQVSGGHEQFF; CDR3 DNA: TGTGCCAGCAGCCAAGTTTCAGGGGGTCATGAGCAGTTCTTC
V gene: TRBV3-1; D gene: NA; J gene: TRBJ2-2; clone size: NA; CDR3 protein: CASRLGPETGELFF; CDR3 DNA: TGTGCCAGCAGACTGGGACCGGAGACCGGGGAGCTGTTTTTT
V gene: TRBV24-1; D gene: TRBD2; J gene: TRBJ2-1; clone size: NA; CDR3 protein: CGASDYPGLAAYNEQFF; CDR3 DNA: TGTGGGGCCAGTGACTATCCGGGACTAGCGGCGTACAATGAGCAGTTCTTC
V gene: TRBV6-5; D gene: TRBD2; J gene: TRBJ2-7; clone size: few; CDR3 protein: CASSYASQRGDYEQYF; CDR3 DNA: TGTGCCAGCAGTTACGCGTCGCAGCGGGGCGACTACGAGCAGTACTTC
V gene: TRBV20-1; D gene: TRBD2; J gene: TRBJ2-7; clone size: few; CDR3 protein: CSARDSGISYEQYF; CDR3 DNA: TGCAGTGCTAGAGATAGCGGGATCTCCTACGAGCAGTACTTC
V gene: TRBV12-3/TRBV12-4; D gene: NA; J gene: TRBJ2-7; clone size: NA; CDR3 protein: CASSFKGLRPSSYEQYF; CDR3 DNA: TGTGCCAGCAGTTTCAAGGGGTTAAGACCGAGTTCCTACGAGCAGTACTTC
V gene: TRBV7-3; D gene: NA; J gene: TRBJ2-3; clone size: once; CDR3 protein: CASSSSRYSF; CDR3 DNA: TGTGCCAGCAGCTCTTCGCGGTACTCTTTT
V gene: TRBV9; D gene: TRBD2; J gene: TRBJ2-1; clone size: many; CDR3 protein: CASSRGTSGRIGEQFF; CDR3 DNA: TGTGCCAGCAGCAGAGGGACTAGCGGGAGGATAGGCGAGCAGTTCTTC
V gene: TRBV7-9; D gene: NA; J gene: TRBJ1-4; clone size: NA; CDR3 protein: CASSFAGTAGKLFF; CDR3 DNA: TGTGCCAGCAGCTTCGCCGGAACGGCGGGAAAACTGTTTTTT
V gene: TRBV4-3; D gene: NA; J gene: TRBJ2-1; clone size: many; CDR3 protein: CASSQVSSSMRNEQFF; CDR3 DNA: TGCGCCAGCAGCCAAGTGTCATCTAGCATGAGGAATGAGCAGTTCTTC
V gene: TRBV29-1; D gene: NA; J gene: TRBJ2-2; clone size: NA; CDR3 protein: CSVQTIYTGELFF; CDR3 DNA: TGCAGCGTGCAGACCATATACACCGGGGAGCTGTTTTTT
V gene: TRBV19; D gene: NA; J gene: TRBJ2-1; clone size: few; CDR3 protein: CASSVRGAGEQFF; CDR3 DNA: TGTGCCAGTAGTGTCCGGGGGGCCGGTGAGCAGTTCTTC
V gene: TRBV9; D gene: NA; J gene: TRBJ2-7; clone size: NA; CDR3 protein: CASSVDPSASYEQYF; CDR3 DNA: TGTGCCAGCAGCGTAGACCCTAGCGCCTCCTACGAGCAGTACTTC
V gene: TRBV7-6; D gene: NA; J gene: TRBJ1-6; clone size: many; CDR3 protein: CASSLGGSYNSPLHF; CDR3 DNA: TGTGCCAGCAGCTTAGGCGGCTCCTATAATTCACCCCTCCACTTT
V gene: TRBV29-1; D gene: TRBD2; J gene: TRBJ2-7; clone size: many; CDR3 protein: CSVVGGRDSYEQYF; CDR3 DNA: TGCAGCGTTGTCGGAGGGAGGGATTCCTACGAGCAGTACTTC
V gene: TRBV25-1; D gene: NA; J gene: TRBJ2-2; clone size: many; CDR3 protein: CASSPPVGELFF; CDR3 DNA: TGTGCCAGCAGTCCCCCGGTCGGGGAGCTGTTTTTT
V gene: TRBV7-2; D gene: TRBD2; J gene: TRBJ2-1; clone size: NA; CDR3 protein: CASSPLGSGSLVNEQFF; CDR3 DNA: TGTGCCAGCAGCCCCTTGGGAAGCGGGAGCTTAGTTAATGAGCAGTTCTTC
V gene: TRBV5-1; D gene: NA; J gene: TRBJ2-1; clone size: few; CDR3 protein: CASSFPGINEQFF; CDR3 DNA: TGCGCCAGCAGCTTTCCTGGGATCAATGAGCAGTTCTTC
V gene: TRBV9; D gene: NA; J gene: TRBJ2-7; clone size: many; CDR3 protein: CASSVDPLGEQYF; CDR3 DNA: TGTGCCAGCAGCGTAGACCCCCTGGGCGAGCAGTACTTC
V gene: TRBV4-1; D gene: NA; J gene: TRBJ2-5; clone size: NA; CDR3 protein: CASSQGLRGTQYF; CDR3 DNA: TGCGCCAGCAGCCAAGGCCTCCGGGGGACCCAGTACTTC
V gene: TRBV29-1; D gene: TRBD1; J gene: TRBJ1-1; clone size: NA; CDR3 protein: CSVEAPTGGTMNTEAFF; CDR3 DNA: TGCAGCGTTGAAGCCCCAACAGGGGGGACGATGAACACTGAAGCTTTCTTT
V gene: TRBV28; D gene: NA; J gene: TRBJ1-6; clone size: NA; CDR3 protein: CASSLSWGIPSPLHF; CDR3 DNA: TGTGCCAGCAGTTTATCATGGGGAATACCTTCACCCCTCCACTTT
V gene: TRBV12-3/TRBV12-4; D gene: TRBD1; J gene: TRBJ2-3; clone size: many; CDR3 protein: CASSLPGQTDTQYF; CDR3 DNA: TGTGCCAGCAGCCTTCCGGGACAGACAGATACGCAGTATTTT
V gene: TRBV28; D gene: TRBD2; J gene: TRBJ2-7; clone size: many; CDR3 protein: CASSLKGLAGYEQYF; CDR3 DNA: TGTGCCAGCAGTTTAAAGGGACTAGCGGGCTACGAGCAGTACTTC
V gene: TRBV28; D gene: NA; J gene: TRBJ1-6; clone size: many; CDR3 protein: CASGQQGRRESPLHF; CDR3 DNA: TGTGCCAGCGGCCAGCAGGGGCGAAGAGAGTCACCCCTCCACTTT